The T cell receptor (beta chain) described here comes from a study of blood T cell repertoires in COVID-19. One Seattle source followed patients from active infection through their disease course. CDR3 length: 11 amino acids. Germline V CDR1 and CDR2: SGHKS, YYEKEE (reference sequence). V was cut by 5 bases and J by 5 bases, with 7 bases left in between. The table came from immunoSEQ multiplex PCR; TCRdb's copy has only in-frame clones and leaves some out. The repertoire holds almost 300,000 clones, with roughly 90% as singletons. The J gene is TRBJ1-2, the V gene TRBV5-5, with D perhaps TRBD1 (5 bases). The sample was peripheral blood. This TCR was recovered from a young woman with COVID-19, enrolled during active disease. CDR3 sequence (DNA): TGTGCCAGCAGTCCAGGGTATGGCTACACCTTC. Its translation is CASSPGYGYTF.